The rows below give T cell receptor beta chains drawn from one sample of a study of T cells in Graves' hyperthyroidism and ophthalmopathy. TCRdb reprocessed the multiplex PCR reads via MiXCR and lists one record per CDR3 protein. The sample records around 500,000 distinct CDR3 sequences, around 15% being singletons. Sample: blood. The origin of the receptors is a woman younger than 30 with Graves' hyperthyroidism. Each CDR3 is given with its conserved first and last residue. Each record gives: V gene, J gene, D gene, clone size, CDR3 protein, CDR3 DNA. The D gene is left open where the match is weak. The size field is filled for only some rows; it gives once, few, many or a size class.

TRBV7-3	TRBJ1-3	NA	few	CASSLTVRASGNTIYF	TGTGCCAGCAGCTTAACCGTCAGAGCATCTGGAAACACCATATATTTT
TRBV6-2/TRBV6-3	TRBJ1-5	NA	many	CASSYQDVGQPQHF	TGTGCCAGCAGTTACCAAGATGTCGGTCAGCCCCAGCATTTT
TRBV20-1	TRBJ2-4	TRBD1	many	CSANRPDRVNIQYF	TGCAGTGCTAACCGCCCGGACAGGGTAAACATTCAGTACTTC
TRBV20-1	TRBJ1-1	NA	NA	CSARDRRTSFSEAFF	TGCAGTGCTAGAGACCGCCGGACATCCTTTAGCGAAGCTTTCTTT
TRBV6-1	TRBJ2-3	NA	many	CASSPVRSTDTQYF	TGTGCCAGCAGCCCGGTACGGAGCACAGATACGCAGTATTTT
TRBV5-1	TRBJ2-1	TRBD2	many	CASSEGLAANNEQFF	TGCGCCAGCAGCGAGGGACTAGCGGCGAACAATGAGCAGTTCTTC
TRBV11-2	TRBJ2-3	NA	many	CASSSIRGSTDTQYF	TGTGCCAGCAGCTCCATTCGCGGAAGCACAGATACGCAGTATTTT
TRBV6-1	TRBJ2-7	TRBD2	many	CASAHLTSGEQYF	TGTGCCAGCGCCCATCTTACTAGCGGCGAGCAGTACTTC
TRBV7-3	TRBJ1-2	TRBD1	NA	CASSPGQGHGGYTF	TGTGCCAGCAGCCCGGGACAGGGGCATGGTGGCTACACCTTC
TRBV18	TRBJ1-2	NA	many	CASSPPPLGEGRYGYTF	TGTGCCAGCTCACCACCGCCTCTTGGGGAGGGAAGATATGGCTACACCTTC
TRBV6-5	TRBJ1-2	NA	many	CASSYGQGLGYTF	TGTGCCAGCAGTTACGGCCAGGGGCTTGGCTACACCTTC
TRBV30	TRBJ2-1	NA	many	CAWSPKRGWDNEQFF	TGTGCCTGGAGTCCGAAGAGGGGGTGGGACAATGAGCAGTTCTTC
TRBV28	TRBJ2-3	TRBD2	few	CASSPSGLAGGTDTQYF	TGTGCCAGCAGTCCGTCGGGACTAGCGGGCGGTACGGATACGCAGTATTTT
TRBV7-9	TRBJ2-3	NA	many	CASSLLSTRTDTQYF	TGTGCCAGCAGCTTACTATCAACAAGGACAGATACGCAGTATTTT
TRBV5-1	TRBJ1-2	NA	few	CASSLRGTGRAHTF	TGCGCCAGCAGCTTGAGGGGGACGGGAAGGGCTCACACCTTC
TRBV6-2/TRBV6-3	TRBJ1-5	NA	many	CASSSPLSADNSNQPQHF	TGTGCCAGCAGTTCCCCCCTTTCAGCCGATAATAGCAATCAGCCCCAGCATTTT